This T cell receptor (beta chain) was profiled in a study of blood T cell repertoires in COVID-19. Across the whole study: The samples span acute and convalescent COVID-19 from the United States, Italy and Spain. Sources were T cells, B-cell-depleted T cells, or PBMCs; the material itself was cDNA or gDNA.

After removal of 3 bases from V and 2 bases from J, the junction contained 5 bases not matched to a gene. The CDR3 totals 17 residues. Germline CDR1 and CDR2: MGHDK and SYGVNS. Per the study methods: Amplification from reference gene primers served as the basis for estimated nucleated cell counts. Libraries were prepared by immunoSEQ multiplex PCR; TCRdb keeps only in-frame clonotypes and omits some of them. V and J calls and clone size follow that table, whereas D and trimming were derived from the DNA. The sample records some 180,000 clones, under 90% being singletons. The V call is TRBV25-1, the J call TRBJ1-6, with 9 nucleotides matching TRBD1. Sequencing was done on a sample of peripheral blood. The receptor comes from a human donor in a cohort sampled during active COVID-19. The DNA of the CDR3 is TGTGCCAGCAGTGACCTAACAGGGGGCGCCTATAATTCACCCCTCCACTTT. This translates into CASSDLTGGAYNSPLHF.